Following are 29 T cell receptor beta chains from one sample sequenced in a study of regulatory T cells in long-lasting Graves disease. Researchers made TCR beta libraries by using iRepertoire HTBI primers and running Arm-PCR on CDR3 regions. TCRdb reprocessed the multiplex PCR reads via MiXCR and lists one record per CDR3 protein. The sample has roughly 420,000 distinct CDR3 sequences, around 15% seen once; the top ten hold approximately 11%. As for time point: newly diagnosed GD, antithyroid drugs for less than 3 months. The TCR library was made from RNA that had been extracted from PBMCs in TRIzol. The sample was also linked to a second study, of T cells in Graves' hyperthyroidism and ophthalmopathy.

The sample consisted of peripheral blood mononuclear cells (PBMCs), taken at new diagnosis, from a patient treated with antithyroid drugs. The receptors shown here come from a woman younger than 45 with Graves disease.

V is TRBV6-2 or TRBV6-3 and J is TRBJ1-6, with D unresolved. Trimming removed 4 bases at V and 9 bases at J, with 4 bases between. The CDR3 extends over 11 amino acids. Germline loops: CDR1 MNHEY, CDR2 SVGEGT. CDR3 in amino acids: CASSWVSPLHF. The CDR3 DNA reads TGTGCCAGCAGTTGGGTTTCACCCCTCCACTTT.

Of note for this clonotype: Being one base from a much bigger clone, this may be a read error. The chain couples TRBV11-3 to TRBJ2-1; perhaps TRBD2 as D (7 bases). With 5 bases removed from V and 10 bases from J, the gap between germline ends came to 24 bases. There are 16 residues in the CDR3. Germline V gives CDR1 SGHNT, CDR2 YENEEA. The CDR3 nucleotides read TGTGCCAGCAGCCAAGCCCCGGGGGGCCTCTCCTACGAGCAGTTCTTC. Translated: CASSQAPGGLSYEQFF. Using reference TRBV11-3 and TRBJ2-1 for the parts outside the CDR3, the full variable domain is EAGVVQSPRYKIIEKKQPVAFWCNPISGHNTLYWYLQNLGQGPELLIRYENEEAVDDSQLPKDRFSAERLKGVDSTLKIQPAELGDSAVYLCASSQAPGGLSYEQFFGPGTRLTVL.

About this clonotype itself: One junction end disagrees with the germline gene, perhaps due to a read error. This chain connects TRBV5-6 to TRBJ1-1; 8 positions match TRBD1. CDR1 is SGHDT and CDR2 is YYEEEE in the germline V gene. The CDR3 consists of 13 residues. The CDR3 is CVSSADRDTEAFF. As DNA, the CDR3 is TGTGTCAGCAGCGCGGACAGGGACACTGAAGCTTTCTTT.

This clonotype was seen repeatedly, ten times or more. J is TRBJ2-7 and V is TRBV15; TRBD2 aligns across 14 bases. J gave up 8 bases and V 8 bases, and 8 bases lay outside the gene matches. In germline, CDR1 is LNHNV, CDR2 YYDKDF (reference sequence). The CDR3 contains 14 residues. This CDR3 is CATRGTSGSLKQYF. DNA of the CDR3: TGTGCCACCCGAGGGACTAGCGGGAGTTTGAAGCAGTACTTC.

This clonotype showed up many times. This sequence joins TRBV13 and TRBJ2-2; either TRBD1 or TRBD2 may fit D (5 bases each). V lost 1 base and J lost 5, with 8 bases in between. CDR1 and CDR2 from the germline V gene are PRHDT and FYEKMQ (reference sequence). CDR3 size: 14 residues. The CDR3, as DNA: TGTGCCAGCAGCTTAGCGGGGCGGACCGGGGAGCTGTTTTTT. Residues: CASSLAGRTGELFF.

This clonotype was found many times. V and J are TRBV10-3 and TRBJ2-1; perhaps TRBD2 as D (6 bases). From germline, CDR1 is ENHRY and CDR2 SYGVKD. The CDR3 has 16 residues. The V end lost 8 bases, the J end lost 1 base, and 18 bases lay between the germline ends. The DNA of the CDR3 is TGTGCCATCGCTTTCCTCGGGGACTCGTCCTACAATGAGCAGTTCTTC. This encodes CAIAFLGDSSYNEQFF.

Only a few counts were recorded for this clonotype. This rearrangement joins TRBV24-1 to TRBJ2-7, with D tentatively TRBD2 (5 bases). CDR1 is KGHDR, CDR2 SFDVKD, per germline. The CDR3 spans 13 residues. Trimming left V 3 bases short and J 6 bases short, with 11 bases between. CDR3: CATSDPGLGEQYF. CDR3 coding DNA: TGTGCCACCAGTGATCCCGGACTGGGCGAGCAGTACTTC.

This clonotype appeared a few times. The chain is built from TRBV6-4 and TRBJ1-2; D uncertain. Germline V lookup: CDR1 MRHNA, CDR2 SNTAGT. This CDR3 is 10 amino acids long. Trimming removed 10 bases from V and 8 bases from J, with 11 bases in between. The CDR3 DNA reads TGTGCCACCAACCCCCGGGGCTACACCTTC. This codes for CATNPRGYTF.

V and J are TRBV7-6 and TRBJ2-1; maybe TRBD2 (5 bases). V lost 5 bases and J 2 bases, leaving 16 bases between the germline ends. Per the germline V gene, CDR1 is SGHVS and CDR2 is FNYEAQ. This CDR3 has 16 residues. Here the CDR3 DNA reads TGTGCCAGCAGCCGATATGGAGCGGAAACCTACAATGAGCAGTTCTTC. Translating it yields CASSRYGAETYNEQFF.

This clonotype has more than one count but fewer than ten. With a much larger clone just one base away, this may be a read error. The chain uses TRBV6-1 and TRBJ1-1; 10 bases are shared with TRBD1. The CDR3 is 17 amino acids. Germline V CDR1 and CDR2: MNHNS, SASEGT. The chain's CDR3 is CAGSPATGGMRNTEAFF. For the CDR3, the DNA is TGTGCCGGCAGCCCCGCGACAGGGGGCATGAGGAACACTGAAGCTTTCTTT.

Details on this clonotype: One base away lies a much larger clone, so this may be a sequencing read error. The rearrangement uses TRBV5-1 and TRBJ2-1; 12 bases line up with TRBD2. V lost 7 bases to trimming and J lost 4 bases; unmatched junction nucleotides: 6. The CDR3 runs 15 residues. Germline V gives CDR1 SGHRS, CDR2 YFSETQ. The CDR3: CASGTGLAGYNEQFF. In nucleotides, the CDR3 is TGCGCCAGCGGCACCGGACTAGCGGGGTACAATGAGCAGTTCTTC.

This clonotype appeared many times. The CDR3 DNA is TGTGCCTGTCGACAGGGTTACTATGGCTACACCTTC. Translation gives CACRQGYYGYTF. This chain joins TRBV30 and TRBJ1-2; 7 nucleotides align to TRBD1. The junction had 4 bases not matched to a gene; V was cut back by 6 bases and J by 3 bases. Germline-derived CDR1 and CDR2 are GTSNPN and SVGIG (reference sequence). The CDR3 is made up of 12 amino acids.

The rearrangement uses TRBV20-1 and TRBJ2-7; D not resolved. V lost 7 bases and J lost 0, with 10 bases in between. The CDR3 runs to 12 residues. The V gene's germline CDR1 is DFQATT and CDR2 SNEGSKA (reference sequence). CDR3 sequence: CSGIGSSYEQYF. Here the CDR3 DNA reads TGCAGTGGTATCGGAAGCTCCTACGAGCAGTACTTC.

This clonotype was detected ten times or more. The V gene is TRBV27, the J gene TRBJ1-1; D remains ambiguous. The ends were cut back, 3 bases at V and 1 base at J, with 9 bases in the middle. The CDR3 length is 14 residues. Germline-derived CDR1 and CDR2 are MNHEY and SMNVEV (reference sequence). The CDR3 region has the DNA TGTGCCAGCAGTTTTACCAGGACGAACACTGAAGCTTTCTTT. This encodes CASSFTRTNTEAFF.

This clonotype has at least ten counts. At one end the junction does not follow the germline gene, possibly because of a read error. The chain links TRBV11-1 to TRBJ2-3; 10 nucleotides match TRBD2. This CDR3 is built from 17 residues. CDR1 and CDR2 from the germline V gene are SGHAT and FQDESV (reference sequence). The CDR3 loop is CASSLVVASGSTDTQYF. The CDR3 DNA follows: TGTGCCAGCAGCTTAGTTGTGGCTAGCGGGAGCACCGATACGCAGTATTTT.

In this sample, this clonotype turned up a few times. The junction departs from the called germline gene at one end, perhaps through a read error. The rearrangement links TRBV19 to TRBJ2-3; 8 bases are shared with TRBD1. CDR3 length equals 14 residues. The germline gives CDR1 LNHDA, CDR2 SQIVND (reference sequence). CDR3 DNA sequence: TGTGCCAGTAGGATGGACAGGGAAACAGGTACGCAGTATTTT. It is translated as CASRMDRETGTQYF. The variable domain in full, completed from reference TRBV19 and TRBJ2-3, reads DGGITQSPKYLFRKEGQNVTLSCEQNLNHDAMYWYRQDPGQGLRLIYYSQIVNDFQKGDIAEGYSVSREKKESFPLTVTSAQKNPTAFYLCASRMDRETGTQYFGPGTRLTVL.

In regard to this clonotype: This may stem from a read error, because a much larger clone lies one nucleotide away. The chain recombines TRBV27 with TRBJ2-1, with D perhaps TRBD1 or TRBD2 (7 bases each). This CDR3 region has 16 residues. Germline V lookup: CDR1 MNHEY, CDR2 SMNVEV (reference sequence). The V and J ends lost 3 bases and 10 bases respectively, with 22 bases between them. This CDR3 reads CASSFLGRGQTYEQFF. The CDR3 coding sequence is TGTGCCAGCAGTTTCCTGGGGAGGGGACAGACCTACGAGCAGTTCTTC.

Many counts were recorded for this clonotype. The genes are TRBV12-3 or TRBV12-4 and TRBJ1-1; D ambiguous. Trimming took off 5 bases at V and 4 bases at J, with 14 bases between the two ends. The CDR3 contains 14 residues. CDR3 DNA sequence: TGTGCCAGCAGTGCCCTCTCGGGTGGCACTGAAGCTTTCTTT. As protein: CASSALSGGTEAFF.

This clonotype was counted at least ten times. This chain connects TRBV5-1 to TRBJ2-3; D is perhaps TRBD2 (5 bases). Looked up from germline, CDR1 is SGHRS and CDR2 is YFSETQ. The V and J ends lost 1 base and 5 bases respectively, with 14 bases between them. The CDR3 has 15 residues. The DNA for the CDR3 is TGCGCCAGCAGCTTGCATGGCGGACTCGGAGATACGCAGTATTTT. It is translated as CASSLHGGLGDTQYF.

The chain joins TRBV27 to TRBJ2-7, with a possible D match to TRBD2 (6 bases). The germline CDR1 and CDR2 sequences are MNHEY and SMNVEV (reference sequence). Trimming shortened V by 5 bases and J by 6 bases, and 8 bases separated the two germline ends. This CDR3 is 11 amino acids long. The CDR3, as DNA: TGTGCCAGCAGTAGAGCGGGCGAGCAGTACTTC. Its protein is CASSRAGEQYF.

At least ten counts were recorded for this clonotype. The chain combines TRBV11-2 with TRBJ2-7, with a tentative D call TRBD1 (6 bases). The V and J ends lost 3 bases and 3 bases respectively, with 15 bases between them. Germline V gene lookup returns CDR1 SGHAT and CDR2 FQNNGV. The CDR3 runs to 15 residues. In nucleotides, the CDR3 is TGTGCCAGCAGCTTGGACCCCGGGACAAACTACGAGCAGTACTTC. This codes for CASSLDPGTNYEQYF. Full variable domain (rest looked up from reference TRBV11-2 and TRBJ2-7): EAGVAQSPRYKIIEKRQSVAFWCNPISGHATLYWYQQILGQGPKLLIQFQNNGVVDDSQLPKDRFSAERLKGVDSTLKIQPAKLEDSAVYLCASSLDPGTNYEQYFGPGTRLTVT.

The chain recombines TRBV15 with TRBJ1-2; D may be TRBD1 (6 bases). The V gene lost 6 bases and the J gene lost 0 bases, with 17 bases spanning the gap. CDR1 LNHNV and CDR2 YYDKDF come from the germline V gene (reference sequence). The CDR3 has 16 amino acids. The CDR3 protein is CATRGGGGLSNYGYTF. The CDR3 DNA reads TGTGCCACCAGGGGGGGCGGCGGACTCTCTAACTATGGCTACACCTTC.

This clonotype has a count of ten or more. The chain uses TRBV2 and TRBJ1-2; TRBD1 matches at 9 bases. The CDR3 covers 13 residues. V was clipped by 9 bases and J by 5 bases; unmatched bases: 7. Germline V gives CDR1 SNHLY, CDR2 FYNNEI. The CDR3 DNA is TGTGCCAGGGAGGGACAGGGCGGATATGGCTACACCTTC. It codes for CAREGQGGYGYTF.

This clonotype was picked up many times. The V gene is TRBV28, the J gene TRBJ2-5; D might be TRBD2 (6 bases). With 2 bases removed from V and 1 base from J, the gap between germline ends came to 17 bases. Germline loops: CDR1 MDHEN, CDR2 SYDVKM. The length of the CDR3 is 17 residues. This CDR3 reads CASSLAGRSRSQETQYF. CDR3 sequence (DNA): TGTGCCAGCAGTTTAGCGGGGAGAAGCCGATCCCAAGAGACCCAGTACTTC.

This clonotype was observed many times. This rearrangement joins TRBV28 to TRBJ1-2, with TRBD1 identical over 7 bases. CDR1 is MDHEN, CDR2 SYDVKM, per germline. The CDR3 spans 16 residues. J was trimmed by 0 bases and V by 6 bases; bases with no gene match: 10. The CDR3 protein is CASRIQGSQANYGYTF. CDR3 DNA: TGTGCCAGCAGGATACAGGGGAGCCAAGCTAACTATGGCTACACCTTC.

The genes are TRBV4-1 and TRBJ2-7; 7 nucleotides line up with TRBD2. Germline V gene sequence: CDR1 MGHRA, CDR2 YSYEKL. The junction had 6 bases not matched to a gene; V was cut back by 3 bases and J by 7 bases. This CDR3 is built from 13 residues. CDR3 in DNA: TGCGCCAGCAGCCAGACGGGGGGTGAAGAGCAGTACTTC. Translating it yields CASSQTGGEEQYF.

This chain connects TRBV24-1 to TRBJ2-5, with 9 bases lining up with TRBD1. The CDR3 spans 16 residues. Trimming cost V 2 bases and J 3 bases; bases outside gene matches: 6. The germline V gene has CDR1 KGHDR and CDR2 SFDVKD. The CDR3 loop is CATSDSGTGREETQYF. For the CDR3, the DNA is TGTGCCACCAGTGATTCCGGGACAGGGCGGGAAGAGACCCAGTACTTC.

J is TRBJ2-5 and V is TRBV4-1; 8 bases are a match to TRBD2. Trimming cost V 0 bases and J 5 bases; bases outside gene matches: 17. Germline V CDR1 and CDR2: MGHRA, YSYEKL. The CDR3 length is 19 residues. This CDR3 is CASSQDSIRSGGTRETQYF. In nucleotides, the CDR3 is TGCGCCAGCAGCCAAGATTCAATTAGGAGCGGGGGCACCCGGGAGACCCAGTACTTC.

This clonotype was observed at least ten times. This chain links TRBV3-1 with TRBJ1-2; perhaps TRBD1 as D (5 bases). V gave up 8 bases and J gave up 6 bases, with 19 bases separating them. The CDR3 spans 14 residues. From germline, CDR1 is LGHDT and CDR2 YNNKEL (reference sequence). Here the CDR3 DNA reads TGTGCCAGCTCACGCAGGGCAGCAAGCGATGGCTACACCTTC. Translating it yields CASSRRAASDGYTF.